This T cell receptor (beta chain) derives from a study of blood T cell repertoires in COVID-19. The CDR3 runs to 14 residues. V lost 2 bases, J lost 1 base, and 9 bases lay in between. The V gene's germline CDR1 is MNHNY and CDR2 SVGAGI (reference sequence). Clones were read by immunoSEQ multiplex PCR, and TCRdb kept only the in-frame ones, dropping some. Of approximately 200,000 clones listed, approximately 80% are singletons. The sequencing input was peripheral blood. V usage is TRBV6-6 and J usage is TRBJ2-7, with no clear D. This receptor was obtained from a woman between 45 and 60 years old with acute or convalescent COVID-19. The CDR3 spells CASSYESLSYEQYF. The CDR3, as DNA: TGTGCCAGCAGTTACGAGAGCCTTTCCTACGAGCAGTACTTC.